The source of this TCR beta chain is a study of cytomegalovirus exposure and HLA in healthy donors. On this clone itself: Its cognate antigen is unknown.

This PCR relied on a set of 60 Vbeta primers and 13 Jbeta primers. Assay used: immunoSEQ multiplex PCR; TCRdb lists only in-frame clones, some missing. The table includes some 96,000 clones, 65% to 80% detected once. The V gene's germline CDR1 is MNHEY and CDR2 SVGAGI. The CDR3 contains 14 residues. The V end was cut by 0 bases, the J end by 4 bases, with 8 bases between. Findings of the study overall: The authors later found TCR association rates varying by HLA locus, with DRB1 most and HLA-C fewest.

The sequence was collected from a man between 40 and 49 years old in good health and CMV-seropositive. What was sequenced was PBMCs. This chain uses TRBV6-5 with TRBJ2-3; D gene unclear. CDR3 amino acids: CASSYSRSPDTQYF. CDR3 nucleotide sequence: TGTGCCAGCAGTTACTCGAGATCCCCAGATACGCAGTATTTT.